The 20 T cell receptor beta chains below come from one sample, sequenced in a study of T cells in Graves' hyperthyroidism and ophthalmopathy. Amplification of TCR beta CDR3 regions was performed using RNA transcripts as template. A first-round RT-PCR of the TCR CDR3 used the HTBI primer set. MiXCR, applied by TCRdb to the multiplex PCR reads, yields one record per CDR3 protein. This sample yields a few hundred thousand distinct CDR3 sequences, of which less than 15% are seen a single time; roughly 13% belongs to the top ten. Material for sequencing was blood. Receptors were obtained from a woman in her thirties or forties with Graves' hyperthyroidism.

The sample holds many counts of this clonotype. The CDR3 nucleotides are TGTGCCAGCAGTTTCTCGGAGGCCCCTAGCGGGAGGAATTGGATTAATGAGCAGTTCTTC. Translated: CASSFSEAPSGRNWINEQFF. V usage is TRBV28 and J usage is TRBJ2-1, with 11 bases fitting TRBD2. The CDR3 length is 20 residues. With V trimmed by 3 bases and J by 7 bases, 20 bases remained unmatched. Per the germline V gene, CDR1 is MDHEN and CDR2 is SYDVKM.

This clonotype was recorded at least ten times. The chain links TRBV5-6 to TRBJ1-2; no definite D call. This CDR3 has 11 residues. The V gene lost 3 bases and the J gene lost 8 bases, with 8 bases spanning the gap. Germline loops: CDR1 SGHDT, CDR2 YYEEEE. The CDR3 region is CASSSNVGYTF. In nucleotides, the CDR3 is TGTGCCAGCAGCTCCAACGTGGGCTACACCTTC.

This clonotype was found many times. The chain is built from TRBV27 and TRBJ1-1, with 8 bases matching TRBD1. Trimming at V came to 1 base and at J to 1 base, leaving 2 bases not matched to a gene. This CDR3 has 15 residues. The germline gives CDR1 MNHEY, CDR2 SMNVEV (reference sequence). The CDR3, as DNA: TGTGCCAGCAGTTTATTCGGACAGGGGAACACTGAAGCTTTCTTT. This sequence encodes CASSLFGQGNTEAFF.

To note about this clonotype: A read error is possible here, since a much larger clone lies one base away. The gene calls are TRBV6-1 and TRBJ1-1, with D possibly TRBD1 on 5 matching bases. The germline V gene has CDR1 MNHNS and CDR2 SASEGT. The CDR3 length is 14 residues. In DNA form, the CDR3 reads TGTGCCAGCAGTGGACAGAGGATGAACACTGAAACTTTCTTT. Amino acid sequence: CASSGQRMNTETFF.

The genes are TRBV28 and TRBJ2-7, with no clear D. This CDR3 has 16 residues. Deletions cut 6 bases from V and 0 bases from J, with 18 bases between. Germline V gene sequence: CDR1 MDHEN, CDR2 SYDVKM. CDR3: CASSHNGRSSSYEQYF. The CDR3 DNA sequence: TGTGCCAGCAGCCACAACGGGCGTTCAAGCTCCTACGAGCAGTACTTC.

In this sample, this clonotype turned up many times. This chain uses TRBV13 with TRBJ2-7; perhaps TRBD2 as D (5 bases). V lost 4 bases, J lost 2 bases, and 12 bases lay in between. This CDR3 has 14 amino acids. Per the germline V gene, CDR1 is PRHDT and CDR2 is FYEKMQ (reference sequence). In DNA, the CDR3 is TGTGCCAGCAGCTGGCGGTCCGGGACCTACGAGCAGTACTTC. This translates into CASSWRSGTYEQYF.

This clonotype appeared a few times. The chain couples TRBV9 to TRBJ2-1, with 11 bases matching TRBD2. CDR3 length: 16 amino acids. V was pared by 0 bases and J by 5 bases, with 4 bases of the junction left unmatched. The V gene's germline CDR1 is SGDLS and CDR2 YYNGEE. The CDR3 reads CASSVGKTSGNNEQFF. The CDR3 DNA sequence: TGTGCCAGCAGCGTAGGAAAGACTAGCGGGAACAATGAGCAGTTCTTC.

CDR3 nucleotides: TGTGCCACCAGCAAGGACGAACCGGGATCCCGGTCCGGCGGGGAGCTGTTTTTT. It codes for CATSKDEPGSRSGGELFF. The chain carries TRBV15 and TRBJ2-2, with D possibly matching TRBD2 (5 bases). CDR1 and CDR2 from the germline V gene are LNHNV and YYDKDF (reference sequence). The CDR3 sequence is 18 residues long. Trimming shortened V by 4 bases and J by 7 bases, and 25 bases separated the two germline ends.

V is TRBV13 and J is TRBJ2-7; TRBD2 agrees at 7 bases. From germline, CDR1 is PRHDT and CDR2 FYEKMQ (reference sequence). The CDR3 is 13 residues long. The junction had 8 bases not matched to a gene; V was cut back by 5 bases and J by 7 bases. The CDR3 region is CASSANAGEEQYF. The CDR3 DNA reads TGTGCCAGCAGCGCCAACGCGGGGGAGGAGCAGTACTTC.

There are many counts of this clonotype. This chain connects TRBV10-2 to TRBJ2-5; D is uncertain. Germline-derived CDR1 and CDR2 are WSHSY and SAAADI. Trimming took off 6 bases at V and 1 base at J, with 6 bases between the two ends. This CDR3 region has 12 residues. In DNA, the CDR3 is TGCGCCAGCAGAACAGTCCAAGAGACCCAGTACTTC. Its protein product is CASRTVQETQYF.

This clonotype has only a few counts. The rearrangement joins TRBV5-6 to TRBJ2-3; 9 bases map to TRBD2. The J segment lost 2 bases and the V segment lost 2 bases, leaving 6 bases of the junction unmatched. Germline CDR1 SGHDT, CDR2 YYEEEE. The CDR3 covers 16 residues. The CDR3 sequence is CASSFGTSTDTDTQYF. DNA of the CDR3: TGTGCCAGCAGCTTTGGGACTAGCACGGACACAGATACGCAGTATTTT.

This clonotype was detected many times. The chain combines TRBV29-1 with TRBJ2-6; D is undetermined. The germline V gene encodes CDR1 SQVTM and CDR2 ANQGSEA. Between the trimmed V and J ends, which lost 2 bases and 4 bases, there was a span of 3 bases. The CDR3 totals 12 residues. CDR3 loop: CSVETGANVLTF. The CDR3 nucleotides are TGCAGCGTTGAAACCGGGGCCAACGTCCTGACTTTC.

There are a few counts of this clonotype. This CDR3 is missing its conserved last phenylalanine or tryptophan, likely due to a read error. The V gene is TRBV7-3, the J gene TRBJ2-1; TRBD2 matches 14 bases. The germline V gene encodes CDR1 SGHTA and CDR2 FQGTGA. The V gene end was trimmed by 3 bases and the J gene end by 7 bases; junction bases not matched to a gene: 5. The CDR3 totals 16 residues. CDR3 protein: CASSFGTSGRKNEQFL. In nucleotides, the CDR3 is TGTGCCAGCAGCTTTGGGACTAGCGGGAGAAAGAATGAGCAGTTCCTC.

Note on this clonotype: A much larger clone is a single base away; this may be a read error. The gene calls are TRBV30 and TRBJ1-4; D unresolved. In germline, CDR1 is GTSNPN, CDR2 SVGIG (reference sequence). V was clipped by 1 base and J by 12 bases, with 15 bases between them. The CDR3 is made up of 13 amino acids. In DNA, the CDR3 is TGTGCCTGGAGTGGACGGGTTGGGGAACAACTGTTTTTT. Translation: CAWSGRVGEQLFF.

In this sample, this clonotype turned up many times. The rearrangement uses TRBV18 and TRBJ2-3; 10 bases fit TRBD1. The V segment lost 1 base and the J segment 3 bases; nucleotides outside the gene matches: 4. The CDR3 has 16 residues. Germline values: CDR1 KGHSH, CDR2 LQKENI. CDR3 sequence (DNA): TGTGCCAGCTCACCACGGACAGGGGGAGGAACAGATACGCAGTATTTT. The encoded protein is CASSPRTGGGTDTQYF.

CDR3 residues: CSASRGPNSGANVLTF. CDR3 bases: TGCAGTGCTAGTCGGGGACCGAACTCTGGGGCCAACGTCCTGACTTTC. This chain uses TRBV20-1 with TRBJ2-6, with D perhaps TRBD1 or TRBD2 (5 bases each). The CDR3 length is 16 residues. V lost 3 bases and J 0 bases, leaving 12 bases between the germline ends. CDR1 DFQATT and CDR2 SNEGSKA come from the germline V gene (reference sequence).

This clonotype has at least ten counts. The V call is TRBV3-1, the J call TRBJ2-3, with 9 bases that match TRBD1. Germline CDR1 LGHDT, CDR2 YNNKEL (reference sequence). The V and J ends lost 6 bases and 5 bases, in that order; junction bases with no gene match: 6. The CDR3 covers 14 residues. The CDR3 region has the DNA TGTGCCAGCAGAAGGGACAGGGTCGGAGATACGCAGTATTTT. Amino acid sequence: CASRRDRVGDTQYF.

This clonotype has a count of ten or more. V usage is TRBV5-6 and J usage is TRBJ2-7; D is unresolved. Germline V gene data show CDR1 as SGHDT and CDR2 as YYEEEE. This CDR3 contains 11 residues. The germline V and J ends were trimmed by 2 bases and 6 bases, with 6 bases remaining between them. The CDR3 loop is CASSFGREQYF. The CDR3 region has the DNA TGTGCCAGCAGCTTTGGTCGCGAGCAGTACTTC.

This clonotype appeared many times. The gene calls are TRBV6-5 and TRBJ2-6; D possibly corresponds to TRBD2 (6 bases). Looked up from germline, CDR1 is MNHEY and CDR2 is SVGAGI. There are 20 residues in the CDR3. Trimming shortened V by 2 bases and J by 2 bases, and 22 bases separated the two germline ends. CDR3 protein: CASSYPPSRAGATGANVLTF. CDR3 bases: TGTGCCAGCAGTTACCCTCCTTCGCGAGCGGGTGCCACTGGGGCCAACGTCCTGACTTTC.

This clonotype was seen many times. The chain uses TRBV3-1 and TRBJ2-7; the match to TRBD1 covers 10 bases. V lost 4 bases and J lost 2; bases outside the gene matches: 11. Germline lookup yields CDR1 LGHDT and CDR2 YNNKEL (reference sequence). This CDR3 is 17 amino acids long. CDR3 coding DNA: TGTGCCAGCAGCCCATCCGGGACAGGGGTTTTTGCCTACGAGCAGTACTTC. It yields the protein CASSPSGTGVFAYEQYF.